Below are 30 T cell receptor beta chains sequenced from a single sample in a study of glioma-infiltrating T cells. TCR alpha and beta CDR3 regions were amplified from RNA using iRepertoire nested multiplex PCR. TCRdb analysed the multiplex PCR reads with MiXCR anew, one entry per CDR3 protein. The data show some 110,000 distinct CDR3 sequences, with roughly 25% seen just once and 12% to 15% held by the top ten. The specimen sequenced was glioma tissue, nonneoplastic brain tissue, or PBMCs (not recorded which). The origin of the receptors is a human donor with low-grade glioma or glioblastoma, undergoing nonglioma brain surgery, or in good health (not recorded which).

In its sample, this clonotype was seen many times. The chain uses TRBV24-1 and TRBJ2-3, with TRBD1 matching over 10 bases. J lost 3 bases, V lost 3 bases, and 2 bases had no gene match. Per the germline V gene, CDR1 is KGHDR and CDR2 is SFDVKD. The CDR3 contains 15 residues. As DNA, the CDR3 is TGTGCCACCAGTGATCCGGGACAGGGGACAGATACGCAGTATTTT. Its translation: CATSDPGQGTDTQYF.

Turning to this clonotype: An end of the junction differs from the germline gene, which may be a read error. The V call is TRBV5-1, the J call TRBJ1-1; D is ambiguous. This CDR3 has 14 amino acids. CDR1 is SGHRS and CDR2 is YFSETQ in the germline V gene. The CDR3 nucleotides are TGCGCCAGCCGCTTAAGTTTTTCGAACACTGAAGCTTTCTTT. This encodes CASRLSFSNTEAFF.

This clonotype has a count of ten or more. V is TRBV7-2 and J is TRBJ1-5; D is uncertain. The CDR3 sequence is 16 residues long. Trimming took 0 bases from V and 0 from J, leaving 9 bases between them. Germline CDR1 is SGHTA and CDR2 is FQGNSA. CDR3 sequence reads: CASSLAGGFSNQPQHF. CDR3 DNA: TGTGCCAGCAGCTTAGCAGGCGGATTTAGCAATCAGCCCCAGCATTTT.

In its sample, this clonotype was seen many times. V and J are TRBV6-1 and TRBJ2-7; D possibly corresponds to TRBD2 (5 bases). Deletions cut 4 bases from V and 5 bases from J, with 9 bases between. Looked up from germline, CDR1 is MNHNS and CDR2 is SASEGT. This CDR3 comprises 12 residues. CDR3 in DNA: TGTGCCAGCAGTGTTTGGACTGACGAGCAGTACTTC. Residues: CASSVWTDEQYF.

This clonotype was picked up many times. This chain joins TRBV28 and TRBJ2-7, with D possibly being TRBD1 (5 bases). This CDR3 spans 14 amino acids. In germline, CDR1 is MDHEN, CDR2 SYDVKM. Trimming took 3 bases from V and 6 from J, leaving 15 bases between them. CDR3 loop: CASSLAGPTGEQYF. The CDR3 bases are TGTGCCAGCAGTTTGGCAGGGCCAACCGGCGAGCAGTACTTC.

The genes are TRBV4-3 and TRBJ2-1; D is unclear. Trimming removed 0 bases at V and 4 bases at J, with 10 bases between. The CDR3 sequence is 15 residues long. Germline CDR1 is LGHNA and CDR2 is YSLEER. In nucleotides, the CDR3 is TGCGCCAGCAGCCAAGATAAAGTACTTTACAATGAGCAGTTCTTC. Its translation: CASSQDKVLYNEQFF.

On this clonotype itself: This may be a read error, as it is one base from a much larger clone. CDR3 in DNA: TGTGCCAGCAGCCAATACGGTGAGACCGGGGAGCTGTTTTTT. This encodes CASSQYGETGELFF. The chain recombines TRBV14 with TRBJ2-2, with D unclear. This CDR3 region has 14 residues. CDR1 and CDR2 (germline): SGHDN, FVKESK. Trimming pared 2 bases from V and 5 bases from J, leaving 9 bases between.

V is TRBV5-4 and J is TRBJ2-7; the match to TRBD2 covers 10 bases. With V trimmed by 1 base and J by 5 bases, 6 bases remained unmatched. Germline V gene lookup returns CDR1 SGHNT and CDR2 YYREEE (reference sequence). The CDR3 extends over 15 amino acids. The CDR3: CASSLWLAGEDEQYF. The CDR3 DNA sequence: TGTGCCAGCAGCTTGTGGCTAGCGGGAGAAGACGAGCAGTACTTC.

This chain links TRBV3-1 with TRBJ2-5; 8 bases match TRBD2. Per the germline V gene, CDR1 is LGHDT and CDR2 is YNNKEL (reference sequence). V lost 0 bases to trimming and J lost 1 base; unmatched junction nucleotides: 7. This CDR3 comprises 17 residues. The CDR3 sequence is CASSQDYPGGGQETQYF. CDR3 nucleotide sequence: TGTGCCAGCAGCCAAGATTACCCGGGAGGGGGCCAAGAGACCCAGTACTTC.

This clonotype came up many times. The chain has TRBV20-1 and TRBJ1-3; D unclear. Germline V gives CDR1 DFQATT, CDR2 SNEGSKA (reference sequence). This CDR3 contains 16 residues. Trimming took 1 base from V and 0 from J, leaving 13 bases between them. The CDR3 DNA reads as TGCAGTGCTAGAGGGGCCTTACCGGGCTCTGGAAACACCATATATTTT. Its protein is CSARGALPGSGNTIYF.

This clonotype was observed many times. The chain carries TRBV4-2 and TRBJ2-4; the match to TRBD1 covers 9 bases. The germline CDR1 and CDR2 sequences are LGHNA and YNFKEQ. With V trimmed by 2 bases and J by 6 bases, 8 bases remained unmatched. The CDR3 runs to 16 residues. The CDR3 spells CASSQSGQGLRNIQYF. The CDR3 DNA follows: TGTGCCAGCAGCCAATCAGGACAGGGGCTAAGAAACATTCAGTACTTC.

Remarks on this clonotype: At one end the junction does not follow the germline gene, possibly because of a read error. V usage is TRBV4-1 and J usage is TRBJ1-1, with 8 bases fitting TRBD1. Germline V gives CDR1 MGHRA, CDR2 YSYEKL. This CDR3 comprises 20 residues. DNA for the CDR3: TGCGCCAGCAGCCAAGAGAGGCGAGGTTTGACAGGGGTCAAAAACACTAAAGCTTTCTTT. It specifies CASSQERRGLTGVKNTKAFF.

In this sample, this clonotype turned up a few times. The chain has TRBV7-2 and TRBJ1-4; D remains unclear. V shed 10 bases and J shed 3 bases, with 12 bases lying between them. CDR1 and CDR2 (germline): SGHTA, FQGNSA. The CDR3 spans 13 residues. The CDR3 loop reads CAIQESANEKLFF. CDR3 bases: TGTGCCATTCAAGAGTCCGCTAATGAAAAACTGTTTTTT.

With respect to this clonotype: A much larger clone sits a single nucleotide away, making a read error possible. The chain combines TRBV29-1 with TRBJ2-1, with D perhaps TRBD2 (6 bases). CDR3 length equals 16 residues. Germline V gives CDR1 SQVTM, CDR2 ANQGSEA. V was clipped by 3 bases and J by 1 base, with 16 bases between them. CDR3 amino acids: CSVEKGGGCSYNEQFF. The CDR3 coding sequence is TGCAGCGTTGAGAAGGGAGGTGGGTGTTCCTACAATGAGCAGTTCTTC.

This clonotype was seen a few times. It may be a read error: a sequence one base away is much more abundant. V usage is TRBV20-1 and J usage is TRBJ2-7, with D uncertain. The CDR3 is made up of 13 amino acids. Between the trimmed V and J ends, which lost 1 base and 5 bases, there was a span of 12 bases. Germline CDR1 and CDR2: DFQATT and SNEGSKA (reference sequence). CDR3 DNA: TGCAGTGCTAGAGGGGAACTAACACACGAGCAGTACTTC. Its translation: CSARGELTHEQYF.

This clonotype was detected ten times or more. The V and J genes are TRBV14 and TRBJ1-1; D is unclear. Per germline, CDR1 SGHDN and CDR2 FVKESK. The CDR3 loop spans 15 amino acids. Trimming left V 0 bases short and J 0 bases short, with 8 bases between. The CDR3 here is CASSQEPGMNTEAFF. The CDR3 DNA is TGTGCCAGCAGCCAAGAGCCAGGAATGAACACTGAAGCTTTCTTT.

Details on this clonotype: Being one base from a much bigger clone, this may be a read error. The chain links TRBV4-1 to TRBJ2-3; D perhaps matches TRBD1 (5 bases). The CDR3 runs 13 residues. CDR1 is MGHRA, CDR2 YSYEKL, per germline. DNA for the CDR3: TGCGCCAGCAGCCTCGAGAAGACAGATACGGAGTATTTT. Translated, it gives CASSLEKTDTEYF.

As for this clonotype: An end of the junction does not agree with germline; a read error may underlie this. The rearrangement links TRBV24-1 to TRBJ1-1; D is uncertain. Germline assignment: CDR1 KGHDR and CDR2 SFDVKD. This CDR3 spans 12 amino acids. The DNA of the CDR3 is TGTGCCACCAGTGATTCACGTGAGGAAGCTTCCTTT. It codes for CATSDSREEASF.

At least ten counts were recorded for this clonotype. The chain is built from TRBV7-9 and TRBJ2-1; TRBD2 matches at 12 bases. This CDR3 spans 15 amino acids. Germline CDR1 SEHNR, CDR2 FQNEAQ (reference sequence). J lost 8 bases, V lost 4 bases, and 6 bases had no gene match. The DNA of the CDR3 is TGTGCCAGCAGCTCGACTAGCGGGAGTGTCTATGAGCAGTTCTTC. As protein: CASSSTSGSVYEQFF.

The chain uses TRBV5-1 and TRBJ2-7, with D possibly being TRBD2 (6 bases). The CDR3 has 13 residues. The ends were cut back, 4 bases at V and 7 bases at J, with 15 bases in the middle. The V gene's germline CDR1 is SGHRS and CDR2 YFSETQ. CDR3 region: CASSRQDGGEQYF. The CDR3, as DNA: TGCGCCAGCAGCCGACAAGACGGGGGTGAGCAGTACTTC.

This clonotype was counted at least ten times. The chain combines TRBV27 with TRBJ2-3; D gene unclear. The CDR3 has 14 amino acids. The V end was cut by 4 bases, the J end by 6 bases, with 14 bases between. CDR1 and CDR2 (germline): MNHEY, SMNVEV (reference sequence). This chain's CDR3 is CASSSRNGGDTQYF. The CDR3 coding sequence is TGTGCCAGCAGTTCGAGGAATGGTGGGGATACGCAGTATTTT.

There are many counts of this clonotype. The chain uses TRBV6-1 and TRBJ2-7, with a possible D match to TRBD1 (5 bases). CDR1 and CDR2 (germline): MNHNS, SASEGT. The CDR3 covers 15 residues. Trimming stripped 7 bases from V and 6 bases from J, with 22 bases between. The CDR3 region has the DNA TGTGCCAGCATGAACGAAATTGGGGCAAAGAGCGAGCAGTACTTC. This translates into CASMNEIGAKSEQYF.

As concerns this clonotype: A much larger clone differs from this one at a single base, so this may be a read error. V and J are TRBV19 and TRBJ2-7; 10 bases map to TRBD2. The germline CDR1 and CDR2 sequences are LNHDA and SQIVND (reference sequence). The CDR3 has 13 amino acids. For the CDR3, the DNA is TGTTCCAGTAGTATCCCGGGACTAGCGGAGCAGTACTTC. This codes for CSSSIPGLAEQYF.

There are a few counts of this clonotype. A much larger clone is a single base away; this may be a read error. This sequence joins TRBV7-9 and TRBJ1-1, with TRBD1 matching over 8 bases. This CDR3 region has 16 residues. From germline, CDR1 is SEHNR and CDR2 FQNEAQ (reference sequence). The CDR3 reads CASRLKDRAVDTEAFF. CDR3 sequence (DNA): TGTGCCAGCCGCTTAAAGGACAGGGCCGTGGACACTGAAGCTTTCTTT.

At least ten counts were recorded for this clonotype. The chain joins TRBV29-1 to TRBJ2-3, with 7 bases identical to TRBD2. CDR3 length equals 12 residues. CDR1 and CDR2 (germline): SQVTM, ANQGSEA. J gave up 4 bases and V 6 bases, and 4 bases lay outside the gene matches. CDR3 residues: CSVPREADTQYF. The CDR3 nucleotides are TGCAGCGTCCCCCGGGAGGCAGATACGCAGTATTTT.

This clonotype was counted ten times or more. The DNA for the CDR3 is TGTGCCAGCTCACCAGGGCGGCACACAGATACGCAGTATTTT. Amino acid sequence: CASSPGRHTDTQYF. The chain combines TRBV18 with TRBJ2-3; unclear D gene. The germline V gene encodes CDR1 KGHSH and CDR2 LQKENI. V was trimmed by 2 bases and J by 2 bases, leaving 8 bases between them. The CDR3 is 14 residues long. The full variable domain, in which reference TRBV18 and TRBJ2-3 provide the parts outside the CDR3, is NAGVMQNPRHLVRRRGQEARLRCSPMKGHSHVYWYRQLPEEGLKFMVYLQKENIIDESGMPKERFSAEFPKEGPSILRIQQVVRGDSAAYFCASSPGRHTDTQYFGPGTRLTVL.

A remark on this clonotype: A single base separates this from a much larger clone, so it may be a read error. The rearrangement uses TRBV12-3 or TRBV12-4 and TRBJ1-2, with D tentatively TRBD1 (6 bases). This CDR3 has 11 residues. DNA for the CDR3: TGTGCCGGCAGTCGGGGGCATGGCTACACCTTC. Translated: CAGSRGHGYTF.

Worth noting for this clonotype: It may be a read error: a sequence one base away is much more abundant. The chain combines TRBV7-2 with TRBJ2-7, with 7 nucleotides matching TRBD1. There are 16 residues in the CDR3. The V gene end was trimmed by 1 base and the J gene end by 3 bases; junction bases not matched to a gene: 9. Per the germline V gene, CDR1 is SGHTA and CDR2 is FQGNSA. CDR3 coding DNA: TGTGCCAGCAGCTTAGACGCCGGGACAGCATACTACGAGCAGTACTTC. This translates into CASSLDAGTAYYEQYF.

This clonotype was counted only a few times. The chain has TRBV18 and TRBJ2-1; D is undetermined. Germline CDR1 and CDR2: KGHSH and LQKENI. The V end lost 7 bases, the J end lost 5 bases, and 9 bases lay between the germline ends. CDR3 size: 12 residues. In nucleotides, the CDR3 is TGTGCCAGCTACCGGATGGACAATGAGCAGTTCTTC. Its translation: CASYRMDNEQFF.

On this clonotype: It may be a read error: a sequence one base away is much more abundant. CDR3 residues: CASSIAGQANQPQHF. DNA of the CDR3: TGTGCCAGTAGTATAGCGGGACAGGCTAATCAGCCCCAGCATTTT. The chain has TRBV19 and TRBJ1-5, with 8 bases matching TRBD1. The CDR3 is 15 amino acids. The germline V gene encodes CDR1 LNHDA and CDR2 SQIVND (reference sequence). The V and J ends lost 1 base and 4 bases, in that order; junction bases with no gene match: 3.